Shown below are 2 T cell receptor beta chains from a single sample sequenced in a study of T-cell memory formation after mild COVID-19. TCRdb used MiXCR to reprocess the 5' RACE reads, holding one entry per CDR3 protein. The repertoire holds some 150,000 distinct CDR3 sequences, with under 30% as singletons. Sequencing was done on a sample of PBMCs or a T cell subset sorted from them (not recorded which). The receptors were sampled from an adult woman who had mild COVID-19 (a few samples of this study predate the infection). Cell type and time point are not known.

The V gene is TRBV2, the J gene TRBJ1-4; tentative D call: TRBD1 (6 bases). Germline values: CDR1 SNHLY, CDR2 FYNNEI. V shed 0 bases and J shed 1 base, with 9 bases lying between them. The CDR3 sequence is 16 residues long. The CDR3 DNA is TGTGCCAGCAGTGAAGCCCAGGGGTTAACTAATGAAAAACTGTTTTTT. Amino acids: CASSEAQGLTNEKLFF.

This clonotype turned up a few times. The J gene is TRBJ2-3, the V gene TRBV7-8, with D tentatively TRBD2 (6 bases). Trimming took off 3 bases at V and 1 base at J, with 8 bases between the two ends. CDR3 length equals 14 residues. Germline assignment: CDR1 SGHVS and CDR2 FQNEAQ. CDR3 DNA sequence: TGTGCCAGCAGCTTGGGACTTGGCACAGATACGCAGTATTTT. It translates to CASSLGLGTDTQYF.